This is a list of T cell receptor beta chains from one sample in a study of cytomegalovirus exposure and HLA in healthy donors. Profiled with immunoSEQ multiplex PCR; TCRdb holds only in-frame clones, not every one. The sample contains 150,000 to 200,000 clones, just over 75% of which appear only once. Sequenced: PBMCs. Source of these receptors: a woman in her 40s in good health and CMV-seronegative. CDR3s include the opening cysteine and the closing phenylalanine or tryptophan. A D gene is named only where the DNA matches it firmly. A clone size is listed for some rows: how often the clone was seen (once, few, many), or a class if it is expanded.

v_gene: TRBV5-1; abundance: -; d_gene: TRBD2; j_gene: TRBJ2-7; CDR3aa: CASSQGLAGGPTYEQYF; CDR3nt: TGCGCCAGCAGCCAGGGACTAGCGGGAGGACCCACCTACGAGCAGTACTTC
v_gene: TRBV2; abundance: -; d_gene: -; j_gene: TRBJ1-2; CDR3aa: CASSEDAAINYGYTF; CDR3nt: TGTGCCAGCAGTGAAGACGCCGCGATTAACTATGGCTACACCTTC
v_gene: TRBV5-1; abundance: -; d_gene: TRBD2; j_gene: TRBJ2-1; CDR3aa: CASSSLAGRNEQFF; CDR3nt: TGCGCCAGCAGCTCCCTAGCGGGACGGAATGAGCAGTTCTTC
v_gene: TRBV28; abundance: -; d_gene: -; j_gene: TRBJ2-3; CDR3aa: CASSSGLARGTDTQYF; CDR3nt: TGTGCCAGCAGTTCAGGGCTAGCGAGGGGCACAGATACGCAGTATTTT
v_gene: TRBV28; abundance: -; d_gene: TRBD1; j_gene: TRBJ1-5; CDR3aa: CASSLGDRGNQPQHF; CDR3nt: TGTGCCAGCAGTTTGGGGGACAGGGGCAATCAGCCCCAGCATTTT
v_gene: TRBV2; abundance: -; d_gene: -; j_gene: TRBJ2-1; CDR3aa: CATQDRYIYNEQFF; CDR3nt: TGTGCCACCCAGGACAGATACATCTACAATGAGCAGTTCTTC
v_gene: TRBV7-2; abundance: -; d_gene: TRBD1; j_gene: TRBJ2-2; CDR3aa: CASSLRQGPNTGELFF; CDR3nt: TGTGCCAGCAGCCTGCGACAGGGTCCGAACACCGGGGAGCTGTTTTTT
v_gene: TRBV6-4; abundance: -; d_gene: -; j_gene: TRBJ1-1; CDR3aa: CASSPYENTEAFF; CDR3nt: TGTGCCAGCAGTCCCTATGAGAACACTGAAGCTTTCTTT
v_gene: TRBV4-2; abundance: -; d_gene: -; j_gene: TRBJ1-1; CDR3aa: CATRTDSEAFF; CDR3nt: TGTGCCACTCGGACCGACAGTGAAGCTTTCTTT
v_gene: TRBV5-1; abundance: -; d_gene: TRBD1; j_gene: TRBJ1-1; CDR3aa: CASSLEPQGATEAFF; CDR3nt: TGCGCCAGCAGCTTGGAACCACAGGGGGCTACTGAAGCTTTCTTT
v_gene: TRBV2; abundance: -; d_gene: TRBD2; j_gene: TRBJ2-3; CDR3aa: CASTRPPGRASDTQYF; CDR3nt: TGTGCCAGCACCCGCCCCCCCGGGAGGGCCAGCGATACGCAGTATTTT
v_gene: TRBV30; abundance: once; d_gene: -; j_gene: TRBJ2-1; CDR3aa: CAWSVGGRLDEQFF; CDR3nt: TGTGCCTGGAGTGTCGGGGGGCGCTTAGATGAGCAGTTCTTC
v_gene: TRBV28; abundance: -; d_gene: -; j_gene: TRBJ2-5; CDR3aa: CASSQRTGTRETQYF; CDR3nt: TGTGCCAGCAGCCAAAGAACCGGGACACGAGAGACCCAGTACTTC
v_gene: TRBV5-6; abundance: -; d_gene: TRBD1; j_gene: TRBJ2-7; CDR3aa: CASSPGQDQSEQYF; CDR3nt: TGTGCCAGCAGCCCCGGACAGGACCAGTCCGAGCAGTACTTC
v_gene: TRBV12-5; abundance: once; d_gene: -; j_gene: TRBJ1-2; CDR3aa: CASGLDLTSGYTF; CDR3nt: TGTGCTAGTGGTTTGGACCTGACTTCCGGCTACACCTTC
v_gene: TRBV29-1; abundance: few; d_gene: -; j_gene: TRBJ2-3; CDR3aa: CSVEGSGLTDTQYF; CDR3nt: TGCAGCGTTGAAGGTAGCGGATTGACAGATACGCAGTATTTT
v_gene: TRBV7-6; abundance: -; d_gene: TRBD2; j_gene: TRBJ2-3; CDR3aa: CASSLATSVTDTQYF; CDR3nt: TGTGCCAGCAGCTTAGCGACTAGCGTTACAGATACGCAGTATTTT
v_gene: TRBV6-5; abundance: -; d_gene: TRBD1; j_gene: TRBJ1-1; CDR3aa: CASRETGGNTEAFF; CDR3nt: TGTGCCAGCAGGGAGACAGGGGGGAACACTGAAGCTTTCTTT
v_gene: TRBV6-6; abundance: few; d_gene: -; j_gene: TRBJ1-1; CDR3aa: CASSYVQRGNTEAFF; CDR3nt: TGTGCCAGCAGTTACGTTCAACGGGGGAACACTGAAGCTTTCTTT
v_gene: TRBV16; abundance: few; d_gene: -; j_gene: TRBJ2-1; CDR3aa: CASSQSPGEQFF; CDR3nt: TGTGCCAGCAGCCAATCCCCCGGGGAACAGTTCTTC
v_gene: TRBV28; abundance: -; d_gene: -; j_gene: TRBJ1-2; CDR3aa: CASSSGNRYGYTF; CDR3nt: TGTGCCAGCAGTTCAGGGAACCGATATGGCTACACCTTC
v_gene: TRBV9; abundance: -; d_gene: TRBD2; j_gene: TRBJ2-7; CDR3aa: CASSVAGGSSVEQYF; CDR3nt: TGTGCCAGCAGCGTAGCGGGAGGGTCCTCGGTCGAGCAGTACTTC
v_gene: TRBV28; abundance: -; d_gene: TRBD1; j_gene: TRBJ1-1; CDR3aa: CASSFLRGRGTEAFF; CDR3nt: TGTGCCAGCAGTTTCCTCAGGGGGCGTGGGACTGAAGCTTTCTTT
v_gene: TRBV11-3; abundance: -; d_gene: -; j_gene: TRBJ1-1; CDR3aa: CASSLEHPNTEAFF; CDR3nt: TGTGCCAGCAGCTTAGAACATCCGAACACTGAAGCTTTCTTT
v_gene: TRBV30; abundance: -; d_gene: -; j_gene: TRBJ2-3; CDR3aa: CAWNVGGASIGTQYF; CDR3nt: TGTGCCTGGAACGTAGGCGGGGCATCGATCGGTACGCAGTATTTT
v_gene: TRBV30; abundance: -; d_gene: -; j_gene: TRBJ1-2; CDR3aa: CAWSVMGGYGYTF; CDR3nt: TGTGCCTGGAGTGTAATGGGGGGCTATGGCTACACCTTC